Each of the 17 T cell receptor beta chains below was sequenced from the same sample in a study of cytomegalovirus exposure and HLA in healthy donors listed by TCRdb under 2017. Library preparation used the immunoSEQ multiplex PCR assay. A mixture of 60 forward primers for TCR Vbeta segments and 13 reverse primers for TCR Jbeta segments was used in the multiplex PCR. TCRdb's version of the immuneACCESS table is confined to in-frame rearrangements and falls short of the full clone set. An unresolved V gene accounts for under half of the shortfall where checked; the remainder is of unknown origin. Recorded for this sample are 150,000 to 200,000 clones; around 68% of them occurred a single time. The top ten constitute less than 3.5% of the sample. Sequencing used PBMCs. Receptors were obtained from a woman aged 40 to 50 in good health and CMV-seropositive.

The genes are TRBV5-5 and TRBJ1-1; the D is unclear. The CDR3 consists of 13 residues. Per germline, CDR1 SGHKS and CDR2 YYEKEE (reference sequence). Deletions cut 2 bases from V and 0 bases from J, with 5 bases between. CDR3 sequence: CASSLLLNTEAFF. CDR3 nucleotides: TGTGCCAGCAGCTTACTACTGAACACTGAAGCTTTCTTT.

The V gene is TRBV7-9, the J gene TRBJ1-4; D uncertain. V lost 0 bases, J lost 3 bases, and 8 bases lay in between. Per germline, CDR1 SEHNR and CDR2 FQNEAQ (reference sequence). The CDR3 spans 15 residues. The DNA of the CDR3 is TGTGCCAGCAGCTTAGCCCGGGATCCTAATGAAAAACTGTTTTTT. Translated: CASSLARDPNEKLFF.

This clone was seen only once. This chain joins TRBV18 and TRBJ2-1, with 7 bases identical to TRBD1. The CDR3 extends over 14 amino acids. Germline CDR1 and CDR2: KGHSH and LQKENI. V dropped 3 bases and J dropped 8; count of bases not matched to a gene: 7. CDR3 in DNA: TGTGCCAGCTCACCGAAGTTAGGGGGCGATGAGCAGTTCTTC. It codes for CASSPKLGGDEQFF.

The chain is built from TRBV2 and TRBJ2-5, with D possibly being TRBD1 (6 bases). The J call may be incorrect, as the DNA end agrees better with TRBJ2-7. The CDR3 spans 15 residues. CDR1 is SNHLY, CDR2 FYNNEI, per germline. The CDR3 reads CASRRQPGVRGEQYF. CDR3 coding DNA: TGTGCCAGCAGACGCCAACCAGGGGTACGAGGCGAGCAGTACTTC.

The chain joins TRBV9 to TRBJ2-7; 10 bases map to TRBD1. V trimming: 0 bases; J trimming: 4 bases; junction bases outside the gene matches: 4. The CDR3 consists of 15 residues. CDR1 and CDR2 (germline): SGDLS, YYNGEE. The CDR3 DNA reads as TGTGCCAGCAGCGTAGCCGGGACAGGGGAGTACGAGCAGTACTTC. Translating it yields CASSVAGTGEYEQYF.

The rearrangement uses TRBV28 and TRBJ2-7; TRBD1 aligns across 10 bases. CDR1 is MDHEN and CDR2 is SYDVKM in the germline V gene. Trimming took 4 bases from V and 4 from J; bases not matched to a gene: 16. This CDR3 is built from 18 residues. The CDR3: CASSYNFLRDRGTYEQYF. The CDR3 DNA is TGTGCCAGCAGTTATAACTTCCTCCGGGACAGGGGAACTTACGAGCAGTACTTC.

The sample holds a few counts of this clone. The rearrangement links TRBV27 to TRBJ1-1; 7 bases are a match to TRBD1. The CDR3 runs to 15 residues. Germline assignment: CDR1 MNHEY and CDR2 SMNVEV (reference sequence). Trimming at V came to 7 bases and at J to 5 bases, leaving 13 bases not matched to a gene. CDR3 sequence: CASIRNRDSDTEAFF. DNA for the CDR3: TGTGCCAGCATCCGGAACCGGGACAGCGATACTGAAGCTTTCTTT.

This chain uses TRBV19 with TRBJ2-5; TRBD1 is a possible D gene (6 bases). Trimming cost V 6 bases and J 5 bases, with 16 bases left between them. The CDR3 contains 14 residues. Germline CDR1 reads LNHDA; CDR2 reads SQIVND (reference sequence). CDR3 amino acids: CASSVQGVQETQYF. The CDR3 DNA reads as TGTGCCAGTAGCGTACAGGGCGTACAGGAGACCCAGTACTTC.

CDR3 sequence: CASTENNEQFF. CDR3 DNA sequence: TGTGCCAGCACAGAAAACAATGAGCAGTTCTTC. V is TRBV6-1 and J is TRBJ2-1; D is ambiguous. With 7 bases removed from V and 5 bases from J, the gap between germline ends came to 6 bases. Germline CDR1 is MNHNS and CDR2 is SASEGT. The CDR3 is made up of 11 amino acids.

The chain joins TRBV29-1 to TRBJ2-7, with 9 bases fitting TRBD1. The V and J ends lost 4 bases and 0 bases, in that order; junction bases with no gene match: 4. This CDR3 contains 14 residues. Germline lookup yields CDR1 SQVTM and CDR2 ANQGSEA. DNA of the CDR3: TGCAGCGTTGGTGGACAGGGGAGCTCCTACGAGCAGTACTTC. It codes for CSVGGQGSSYEQYF.

In its sample, this clone was seen a few times. The V and J genes are TRBV29-1 and TRBJ2-5; tentatively, D is TRBD2 (5 bases). The J call may be mistaken, given a closer DNA end match to TRBJ2-7. Germline lookup yields CDR1 SQVTM and CDR2 ANQGSEA. This CDR3 is built from 14 residues. This CDR3 is CSVEDPGNSYEQYF. CDR3 nucleotides: TGCAGCGTTGAAGACCCGGGAAACTCCTACGAGCAGTACTTC.

The chain links TRBV7-3 to TRBJ2-5; TRBD2 matches 8 bases. J lost 4 bases, V lost 6 bases, and 10 bases had no gene match. Germline CDR1 and CDR2: SGHTA and FQGTGA. The CDR3 has 15 residues. CDR3 DNA: TGTGCCAGCAGGCCGAGATTAGCGGGATCAGAGACCCAGTACTTC. Residues: CASRPRLAGSETQYF.

This clone has just one count. The chain carries TRBV29-1 and TRBJ1-2; unclear D gene. CDR3 size: 13 residues. Per the germline V gene, CDR1 is SQVTM and CDR2 is ANQGSEA. Between the trimmed V and J ends, which lost 2 bases and 6 bases, there was a span of 13 bases. The CDR3 is CSVEIVWADGYTF. The CDR3, as DNA: TGCAGCGTTGAAATCGTTTGGGCCGATGGCTACACCTTC.

The chain has TRBV2 and TRBJ2-7, with TRBD2 matching over 13 bases. J lost 5 bases, V lost 7 bases, and 2 bases had no gene match. The germline V gene has CDR1 SNHLY and CDR2 FYNNEI. The CDR3 consists of 13 residues. CDR3 sequence reads: CASILAGGHEQYF. In DNA, the CDR3 is TGTGCCAGCATACTAGCGGGAGGGCACGAGCAGTACTTC.

This clone was seen more than once but under ten times. The chain links TRBV6-5 to TRBJ2-7, with a possible D match to TRBD2 (6 bases). This CDR3 spans 16 amino acids. CDR1 MNHEY and CDR2 SVGAGI come from the germline V gene. Trimming pared 1 base from V and 3 bases from J, leaving 16 bases between. CDR3 sequence: CASSYFPGVERYEQYF. For the CDR3, the DNA is TGTGCCAGCAGTTACTTTCCGGGGGTAGAGCGCTACGAGCAGTACTTC.

The rearrangement links TRBV12-5 to TRBJ2-5, with a possible D match to TRBD1 (6 bases). This CDR3 spans 13 amino acids. Germline assignment: CDR1 LGHNT and CDR2 FRNRAP. Trimming pared 6 bases from V and 5 bases from J, leaving 13 bases between. CDR3 loop: CASGSGDSETQYF. CDR3 coding DNA: TGTGCTAGTGGGTCAGGGGATTCGGAGACCCAGTACTTC. Full variable domain (rest looked up from reference TRBV12-5 and TRBJ2-5): DARVTQTPRHKVTEMGQEVTMRCQPILGHNTVFWYRQTMMQGLELLAYFRNRAPLDDSGMPKDRFSAEMPDATLATLKIQPSEPRDSAVYFCASGSGDSETQYFGPGTRLLVL.

This clone was recorded a few times. The V call is TRBV2, the J call TRBJ1-1; 9 bases line up with TRBD1. This CDR3 contains 11 residues. Trimming removed 7 bases from V and 10 bases from J; junction bases left unmatched: 4. Per the germline V gene, CDR1 is SNHLY and CDR2 is FYNNEI. The CDR3 here is CASISTGGAFF. The DNA of the CDR3 is TGTGCCAGCATTTCGACAGGGGGAGCTTTCTTT.